The present T cell receptor beta chain was sequenced within a study of glioma-infiltrating T cells after dendritic cell vaccination. Study in general: Dendritic cells derived from monocytes and pulsed with autologous tumor lysate formed the vaccine.

Generated by immunoSEQ multiplex PCR, the TCRdb table keeps only in-frame clones and is missing some. The sample holds roughly 100,000 clones, 81% seen once. CDR1 and CDR2 (germline): SGHNT, YYREEE (reference sequence). Trimming stripped 1 base from V and 5 bases from J, with 9 bases between. CDR3 length: 13 residues. This clone has only one observation. Fresh-frozen tumor tissue and more than two years of survival data were available for all. PBMC were collected before vaccination, two weeks after the third vaccination, and at progression. The input for sequencing was blood, taken before dendritic cell vaccination. This rearrangement joins TRBV5-4 to TRBJ1-1; unclear D gene. The receptor's source is a human donor with glioblastoma. The CDR3 sequence is CASSLLPGTEAFF. CDR3 bases: TGTGCCAGCAGCTTGCTGCCAGGTACTGAAGCTTTCTTT.